The following is a T cell receptor beta chain sequence with its context. This specimen comes from a study of T-cell reconstitution after alpha-beta-depleted transplantation in children. CDR3 size: 16 residues. The ends lost 3 bases at V and 3 bases at J; junction bases unmatched: 7. The V gene's germline CDR1 is SGHRS and CDR2 YFSETQ. TCRbeta library construction was performed incorporating unique molecular identifiers. One entry per CDR3 protein, called by TCRdb with MiXCR from the PCR reads. Of about 400,000 distinct CDR3 sequences listed, roughly 21% were seen once; the top ten hold approximately 3.8%.

Specimen: PBMCs from the stem cell graft donor, collected from the stem cell graft. The V call is TRBV5-1, the J call TRBJ2-1, with 9 positions matching TRBD1. This TCR was recovered from a human donor who donated a stem cell graft to a child with acute myeloid leukemia. The DNA of the CDR3 is TGCGCCAGCAGCTCTCTGCCGGGACAGGGCTACAATGAGCAGTTCTTC. This sequence encodes CASSSLPGQGYNEQFF.